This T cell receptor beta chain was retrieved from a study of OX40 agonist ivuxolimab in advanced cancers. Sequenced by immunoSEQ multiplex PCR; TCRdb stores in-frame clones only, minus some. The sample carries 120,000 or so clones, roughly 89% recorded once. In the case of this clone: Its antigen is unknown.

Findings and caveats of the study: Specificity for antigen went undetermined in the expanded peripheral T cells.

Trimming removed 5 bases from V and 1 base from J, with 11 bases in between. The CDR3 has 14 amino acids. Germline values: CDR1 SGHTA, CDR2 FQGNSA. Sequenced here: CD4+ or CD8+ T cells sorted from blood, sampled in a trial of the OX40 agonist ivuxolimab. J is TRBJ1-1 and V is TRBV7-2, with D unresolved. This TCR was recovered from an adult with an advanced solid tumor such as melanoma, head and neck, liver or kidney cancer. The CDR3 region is CASSQIKGNTEAFF. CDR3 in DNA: TGTGCCAGCAGCCAAATAAAGGGGAACACTGAAGCTTTCTTT.